Listed here is a single T cell receptor beta chain. Antigen unknown. The sample originates from a study of graft-versus-host responses after intestinal transplantation. The CDR3 has 12 residues. The junction had 1 base not matched to a gene; V was cut back by 1 base and J by 11 bases. Germline V gene lookup returns CDR1 SGHVS and CDR2 FNYEAQ. Sequencing used immunoSEQ multiplex PCR; TCRdb keeps in-frame clones, though not all of them. The repertoire holds 40,000 or so clones, with 80% to 95% as singletons. Findings and limits, study-wide: Declines in HvG clones occurring early post-transplant were associated with peak circulating GvH clone levels. Recipient marrow harbored GvH clones, some of which surfaced first in ileum or blood.

The starting material was PBMCs, obtained 700 to 750 days after intestinal transplantation. The receptor was derived from a human patient who received an intestinal transplant, so some T cells may come from the graft donor. This chain joins TRBV7-6 and TRBJ1-4, with 7 bases identical to TRBD1. The CDR3 sequence is CASSLEGQKLFF. CDR3 nucleotides: TGTGCCAGCAGCTTAGAGGGACAGAAACTGTTTTTT.